This T cell receptor beta chain is drawn from a study of vaccination and CD4 T cells after COVID-19. V was pared by 2 bases and J by 7 bases, with 17 bases between. Germline V gene data show CDR1 as MNHEY and CDR2 as SMNVEV (reference sequence). This CDR3 is 15 amino acids long. Treatment specified: roughly ten-day PBMC culture with coronavirus spike peptide pools or control peptides (ViraFEST assay). A word on this clonotype: As yet, its antigen is unknown.

Researchers used the Oncomine TCR Beta short-read assay to sequence DNA from cultured CD4+ T cells. TCRdb ran MiXCR on the PCR reads and lists one entry per CDR3 protein. The sample consists of about 21,000 distinct CDR3 sequences, under 80% of them appearing once. Sequenced here: CD4+ T cells from blood, cultured in vitro, sampled before SARS-CoV-2 vaccination. The clonotype originates from a human donor who received a COVID-19 vaccine. The chain uses TRBV27 and TRBJ2-5; D may be TRBD1 or TRBD2 (5 bases each). The CDR3 here is CASSLGGGPTGTQYF. The CDR3 coding sequence is TGTGCCAGCAGTTTAGGTGGGGGTCCCACAGGGACCCAGTACTTC.